The following is a T cell receptor (beta chain) sequence with its context. Only one count was recorded for this clone. Its recognized antigen is unknown. Base quality data are lacking; no much larger clone is found one base away. This entry comes from a study of T cell responses to AZD1222 COVID-19 vaccine (dated by TCRdb to the early 2020s). At the level of the whole study: A total of approximately 240 trial participants underwent TCR sequencing, of whom approximately 210 received two doses of AZD1222 and roughly 25 received two doses of the MenACWY control vaccine. Enrollment into the trials was organized by age into subgroups of 18-55, 56-69 and 70-plus years, and those subgroups contained about 150, 27 and 61 TCR-sequenced participants, respectively. Broader findings and caveats from the paper: Spike-specific TCR breadth and depth rose significantly after two AZD1222 doses compared with day 0 and with MenACWY recipients. Because no day 14 peak-response samples were available, repertoires were characterized only after the peak T cell response. Only five to seven AZD1222 recipients were SARS-CoV-2 seropositive at baseline, limiting conclusions about previously exposed vaccinees. Participants were mostly white British and included more females than males, and it was suggested by the authors that clonal diversity may have been underestimated. CD4 TCRs associated with the vaccine covered the entire spike protein, and the dominant responses were in regions 160-218 and 743-854. The 56-69-year group was small, and its depth increase did not reach significance, likely because of low power. Epitopes outside the regions mutated in the B.1.351 and B.1.1.7 variants were reportedly recognized by nearly half of the unique spike-specific TCRs.

The sample's time point label is to be understood as: about 28 days (+/-7) after the second vaccine dose. In the paper's terms, the treatment or condition label means: meningococcal conjugate vaccine given as trial control. The vaccinee samples were drawn from two UK trials, COV001 and COV002, one of which was a single-blind randomized controlled phase 2/3 trial testing AZD1222 (ChAdOx1 nCoV-19) in healthy adults. For TCRbeta chain sequencing, PBMC samples were collected from trial participants at day 0 and at day 28 after the second dose. The CDR3 sequence holds 16 residues, the cysteine and phenylalanine included. Only CDR3 DNA remains: 48 bases, in frame from the first base. The CDR3 regions of human TCRbeta chains were analyzed by immunosequencing. The authors processed their data as follows. TCRs in the repertoires were compared against a reference library of SARS-CoV-2-specific TCRs that had been generated with the MIRA antigen-specificity platform. Breadth was defined as the fraction of unique TCRs that were SARS-CoV-2-associated, and depth was defined as the fraction of total T cells that were SARS-CoV-2-associated. Using the MIRA data, each spike-specific TCR was assigned both to the spike region to which the TCR was reactive and to a CD4 or CD8 class. Log10-transformed breadth and depth values were compared by one-way ANOVA with Sidak's multiple comparisons tests. As stored in TCRdb, this immuneACCESS dataset retains in-frame rearrangements with V and J assigned. A fraction of the clones does not appear; measured against another copy, unresolved V genes explain less than half of the discrepancy, and the remainder lacks a known reason. The V and J calls and clone size are taken from that table; D and trimming were inferred from the DNA. Across this sample there are about 140,000 clones, with more than 80% seen only once. The ten largest account for 7.5% of the sample.

This sequence was found in an adult who received the MenACWY meningococcal vaccine as a control. The sequences come from peripheral blood, collected 28 days after the second dose of the MenACWY control vaccine. This chain joins TRBV12-1 to TRBJ2-1; TRBD1 reflects the table's D call only, with no check against the DNA. TRBV12-1 is designated a pseudogene. The CDR3 amino acid sequence is: CASSPLPGDRYNEQFF. The nucleotide sequence reads as follows: TGTGCCAGCAGCCCCTTGCCCGGGGACAGATACAATGAGCAGTTCTTC.